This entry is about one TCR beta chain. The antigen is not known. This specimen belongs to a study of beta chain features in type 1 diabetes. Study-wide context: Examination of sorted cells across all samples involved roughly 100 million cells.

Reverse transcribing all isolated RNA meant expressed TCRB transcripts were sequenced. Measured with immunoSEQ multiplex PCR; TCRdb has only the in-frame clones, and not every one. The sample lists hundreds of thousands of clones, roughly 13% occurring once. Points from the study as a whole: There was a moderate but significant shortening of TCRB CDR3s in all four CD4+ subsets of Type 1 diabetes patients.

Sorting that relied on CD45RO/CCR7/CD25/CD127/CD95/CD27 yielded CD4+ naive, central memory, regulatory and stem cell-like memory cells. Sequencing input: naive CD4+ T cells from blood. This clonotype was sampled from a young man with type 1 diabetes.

This CDR3 reads CASSPQGTATDTQYF. CDR3 sequence (DNA): TGTGCCAGCTCACCACAGGGGACAGCCACAGATACGCAGTATTTT. V and J are TRBV18 and TRBJ2-3, with TRBD1 matching 7 bases. The length of the CDR3 is 15 residues. Per the germline V gene, CDR1 is KGHSH and CDR2 is LQKENI. After removal of 1 base from V and 2 bases from J, the junction contained 3 bases not matched to a gene.